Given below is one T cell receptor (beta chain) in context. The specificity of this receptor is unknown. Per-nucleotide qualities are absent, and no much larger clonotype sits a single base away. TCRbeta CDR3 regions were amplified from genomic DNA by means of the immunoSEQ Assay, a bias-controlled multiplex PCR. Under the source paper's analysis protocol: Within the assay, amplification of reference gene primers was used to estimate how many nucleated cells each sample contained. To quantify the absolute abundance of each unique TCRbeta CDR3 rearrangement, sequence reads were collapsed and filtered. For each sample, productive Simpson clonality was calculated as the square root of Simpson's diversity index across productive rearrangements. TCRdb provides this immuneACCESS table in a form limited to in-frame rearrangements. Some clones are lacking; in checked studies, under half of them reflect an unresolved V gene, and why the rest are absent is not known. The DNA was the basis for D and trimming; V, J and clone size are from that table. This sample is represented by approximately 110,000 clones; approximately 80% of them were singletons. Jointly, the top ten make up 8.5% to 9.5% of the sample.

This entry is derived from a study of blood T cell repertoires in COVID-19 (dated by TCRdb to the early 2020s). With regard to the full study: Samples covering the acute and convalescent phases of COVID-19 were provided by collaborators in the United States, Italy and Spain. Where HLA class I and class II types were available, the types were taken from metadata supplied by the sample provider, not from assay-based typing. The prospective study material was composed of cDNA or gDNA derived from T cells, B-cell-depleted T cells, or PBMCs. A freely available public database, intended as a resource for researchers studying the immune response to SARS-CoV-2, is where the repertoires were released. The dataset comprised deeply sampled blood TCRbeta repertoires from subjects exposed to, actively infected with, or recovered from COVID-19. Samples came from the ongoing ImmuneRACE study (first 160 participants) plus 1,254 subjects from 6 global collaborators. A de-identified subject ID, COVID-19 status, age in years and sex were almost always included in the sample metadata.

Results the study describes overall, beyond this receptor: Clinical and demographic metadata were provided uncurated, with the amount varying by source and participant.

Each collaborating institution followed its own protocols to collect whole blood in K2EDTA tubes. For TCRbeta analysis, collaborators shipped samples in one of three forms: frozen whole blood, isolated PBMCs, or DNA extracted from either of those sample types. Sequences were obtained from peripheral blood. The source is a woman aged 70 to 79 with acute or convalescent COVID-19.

The CDR3 region reads CASSLTGLDEQFF. The base sequence is TGTGCCAGCAGCCTAACAGGGTTGGATGAGCAGTTCTTC. The rearrangement combines TRBV5-6 with TRBJ2-1, with TRBD1 tentatively as D gene (6 bases match). V and J lose 4 bases and 8 bases, and a span of 13 bases separates them. The cysteine opens and the phenylalanine closes a CDR3 of 13 amino acids. Kept here is only the CDR3 DNA, which spans 39 bases and is read in frame from base 1. The germline V gene gives CDR1 as SGHDT and CDR2 as YYEEEE.